This T cell receptor beta chain comes out of a study of T-cell reconstitution after alpha-beta-depleted transplantation in children. Study-level findings and limits: Several hundred expanded graft clones reportedly supplied alpha-beta T cells about two months after transplant. There were some patients whose high TCRbeta diversity at day 60 came from surviving recipient T cells and thymic progenitors. Diversity and T-cell counts at one year after transplant derived mostly from new T cells.

Comment on this clonotype: Its antigen is unknown.

The CDR3 contains 15 residues. V lost 0 bases to trimming and J lost 2 bases, with 10 bases between them. Looked up from germline, CDR1 is MNHEY and CDR2 is SVGAGI. It was with unique molecular identifiers that the TCRbeta library was prepared. One entry per CDR3 protein, called by TCRdb with MiXCR from the PCR reads. The sample consists of a few hundred thousand distinct CDR3 sequences, 25% to 30% of them appearing once. The starting material was PBMCs, obtained before TCRalphabeta/CD19-depleted stem cell transplant. The chain combines TRBV6-5 with TRBJ2-5, with D perhaps TRBD1 (6 bases). This TCR was sampled from a boy in the first two years of life with Wiskott-Aldrich syndrome, due to receive a stem cell transplant. As DNA, the CDR3 is TGTGCCAGCAGTTACTCGGCAGGGGTGCAAGAGACCCAGTACTTC. Translated, it gives CASSYSAGVQETQYF.